These T cell receptor beta chains were read from a single sample in a study of CD8+CD57+ T cells in acquired aplastic anemia. One entry per CDR3 protein results from TCRdb running MiXCR on the reads. The table lists approximately 190,000 distinct CDR3 sequences, 48% of them singletons. The sample consisted of sorted CD4+, CD8+, or CD8+CD57+ T cells (not recorded which) from PBMCs. These receptors all come from a human donor with aplastic anemia. Each CDR3 is given with its conserved first and last residue. The order of the fields is CDR3 DNA, CDR3 protein, D gene, V gene, J gene, clone size. D genes are given only for firm matches. Where a row states a size, it is once, few, many or the class of an expanded clone; other rows omit it.

CDR3nt: TGCAGTGCTACCACGTTCCCCGAAGCTTTCTTT
CDR3aa: CSATTFPEAFF
d_gene: -
v_gene: TRBV20-1
j_gene: TRBJ1-1
abundance: many

CDR3nt: TGTGCCAGTAGTGTACCCAGGGGGCTCGTTGAAAAACTGTTTTTT
CDR3aa: CASSVPRGLVEKLFF
d_gene: TRBD1
v_gene: TRBV19
j_gene: TRBJ1-4
abundance: many

CDR3nt: TGTGCCAGCAGCTGGAGGACAGCCCCCGGATCCGAGCAGTACTTC
CDR3aa: CASSWRTAPGSEQYF
d_gene: -
v_gene: TRBV5-5
j_gene: TRBJ2-7
abundance: -

CDR3nt: TGTGCCATCAGGGGGACAGGGGGCGACACCGGGGAGCTGTTTTTT
CDR3aa: CAIRGTGGDTGELFF
d_gene: TRBD1
v_gene: TRBV10-3
j_gene: TRBJ2-2
abundance: -

CDR3nt: TGTGCCAGCAGTAGCAGAAGACAAGAGACCCAGTACTTC
CDR3aa: CASSSRRQETQYF
d_gene: -
v_gene: TRBV2
j_gene: TRBJ2-5
abundance: many

CDR3nt: TGCAGTGCCGCGGGACTAGATGGGCCAAACATTCAGTACTTC
CDR3aa: CSAAGLDGPNIQYF
d_gene: TRBD2
v_gene: TRBV20-1
j_gene: TRBJ2-4
abundance: -

CDR3nt: TGTGCCAGCAGACCGGGACTAGCGGGAGTCCATGAGCAGTTCTTC
CDR3aa: CASRPGLAGVHEQFF
d_gene: TRBD2
v_gene: TRBV6-7
j_gene: TRBJ2-1
abundance: -

CDR3nt: TGTGCCAGCAGTGAATTAGTCTCCTACAATGAGCAGTTCTTC
CDR3aa: CASSELVSYNEQFF
d_gene: -
v_gene: TRBV2
j_gene: TRBJ2-1
abundance: -

CDR3nt: TGTGCCAGCAGCTTAACAGGGTCGGTTGGCATCTACGAGCAGTACTTC
CDR3aa: CASSLTGSVGIYEQYF
d_gene: -
v_gene: TRBV7-9
j_gene: TRBJ2-7
abundance: -

CDR3nt: TGTGCCAGCAGCCCCCGAGGAAGGACTGAAGCTTTCTTT
CDR3aa: CASSPRGRTEAFF
d_gene: -
v_gene: TRBV12-3/TRBV12-4
j_gene: TRBJ1-1
abundance: many

CDR3nt: TGTGCCAGCGGCTCAGGAGTCAATCAGCCCCAGCATTTT
CDR3aa: CASGSGVNQPQHF
d_gene: -
v_gene: TRBV5-8
j_gene: TRBJ1-5
abundance: -

CDR3nt: TGCAGTGCTAGAGATGGGTCAGGTCAAGAGACCCAGTACTTC
CDR3aa: CSARDGSGQETQYF
d_gene: -
v_gene: TRBV20-1
j_gene: TRBJ2-5
abundance: -

CDR3nt: TGTGCCAGCAGCCACACGGACAATGAGCAGTTCTTC
CDR3aa: CASSHTDNEQFF
d_gene: -
v_gene: TRBV7-9
j_gene: TRBJ2-1
abundance: few

CDR3nt: TGTGCCTCGGCGCGGAGCTCCTATAATTCACCCCTCCACTTT
CDR3aa: CASARSSYNSPLHF
d_gene: -
v_gene: TRBV25-1
j_gene: TRBJ1-6
abundance: -

CDR3nt: TGCAGCGTTGAAGATCCCAAGCGGGACTCCTACGAGCAGTACTTC
CDR3aa: CSVEDPKRDSYEQYF
d_gene: TRBD2
v_gene: TRBV29-1
j_gene: TRBJ2-7
abundance: -

CDR3nt: TGTGCCGGGGACAGGGAGAAACAAGCTTTCTTT
CDR3aa: CAGDREKQAFF
d_gene: TRBD1
v_gene: TRBV30
j_gene: TRBJ1-1
abundance: few

CDR3nt: TGTGCCAGCAACCGACAGGGTTCTAATGAAAAACTGTTTTTT
CDR3aa: CASNRQGSNEKLFF
d_gene: TRBD1
v_gene: TRBV14
j_gene: TRBJ1-4
abundance: many

CDR3nt: TGTGCCAGCAGCTTACAGGGCGCCTACGAGCAGTACTTC
CDR3aa: CASSLQGAYEQYF
d_gene: -
v_gene: TRBV7-9
j_gene: TRBJ2-7
abundance: many

CDR3nt: TGCAGTGCTAGTTCGACAGGGGTAGCCTACGAGCAGTACTTC
CDR3aa: CSASSTGVAYEQYF
d_gene: TRBD1
v_gene: TRBV20-1
j_gene: TRBJ2-7
abundance: -

CDR3nt: TGTGCCAGCAGTTTACGGTCTAGCGGGAGAAGGAATGAGCAGTTCTTC
CDR3aa: CASSLRSSGRRNEQFF
d_gene: TRBD2
v_gene: TRBV24-1
j_gene: TRBJ2-1
abundance: -

CDR3nt: TGCAGCGTTGGGGACAGGGGGGGCAATCAGCCCCAGCATTTT
CDR3aa: CSVGDRGGNQPQHF
d_gene: TRBD1
v_gene: TRBV29-1
j_gene: TRBJ1-5
abundance: -

CDR3nt: TGCAGCGTTAGCATCTCACCCTCCGGGAGGGGCGAAAAACTGTTTTTT
CDR3aa: CSVSISPSGRGEKLFF
d_gene: -
v_gene: TRBV29-1
j_gene: TRBJ1-4
abundance: -

CDR3nt: TGTGCCACCAGTGATCGAAAGGGACGGTCCTACAATGAGCAGTTCTTC
CDR3aa: CATSDRKGRSYNEQFF
d_gene: -
v_gene: TRBV24-1
j_gene: TRBJ2-1
abundance: -

CDR3nt: TGCGCCAGCAGCCCCGGGACCATAGATAATCAGCCCCAGCATTTT
CDR3aa: CASSPGTIDNQPQHF
d_gene: -
v_gene: TRBV4-1
j_gene: TRBJ1-5
abundance: many

CDR3nt: TGTGCCACCAGTGAACCGGGACAGGGGCTCTCTGGGGCCAACGTCCTGACTTTC
CDR3aa: CATSEPGQGLSGANVLTF
d_gene: TRBD1
v_gene: TRBV24-1
j_gene: TRBJ2-6
abundance: -

CDR3nt: TGTGCCACCTCATCCCCGTGGGACCACCAAGAGACCCAGTACTTC
CDR3aa: CATSSPWDHQETQYF
d_gene: -
v_gene: TRBV11-3
j_gene: TRBJ2-5
abundance: many

CDR3nt: TGTGCCACCAGTGTAGGGGAAATGTATGGCTACACCTTC
CDR3aa: CATSVGEMYGYTF
d_gene: -
v_gene: TRBV24-1
j_gene: TRBJ1-2
abundance: -

CDR3nt: TGTGCCAGCAGCCAAGTTCGGGGGAGCGGGGAGCTGTTTTTT
CDR3aa: CASSQVRGSGELFF
d_gene: -
v_gene: TRBV4-2
j_gene: TRBJ2-2
abundance: -

CDR3nt: TGTGCCACCAGCAGAGTTAGCGAGCAGTACTTC
CDR3aa: CATSRVSEQYF
d_gene: -
v_gene: TRBV15
j_gene: TRBJ2-7
abundance: few

CDR3nt: TGTGCCAGCACCCCGGGACACAAGGGGTACAATGAGCAGTTCTTC
CDR3aa: CASTPGHKGYNEQFF
d_gene: -
v_gene: TRBV3-1
j_gene: TRBJ2-1
abundance: many

CDR3nt: TGTGCCAGTAGTAAGGGTATGGGGGCCTACGAGCAGTACTTC
CDR3aa: CASSKGMGAYEQYF
d_gene: -
v_gene: TRBV19
j_gene: TRBJ2-7
abundance: -

CDR3nt: TGCAGCGCTAGGGGTGGGGGTGGTGGGGGTACGCAGTATTTT
CDR3aa: CSARGGGGGGTQYF
d_gene: -
v_gene: TRBV29-1
j_gene: TRBJ2-3
abundance: many

CDR3nt: TGCAGTGCTAGTGGAATGGGCTCCTACGAGCAGTACTTC
CDR3aa: CSASGMGSYEQYF
d_gene: -
v_gene: TRBV20-1
j_gene: TRBJ2-7
abundance: -

CDR3nt: TGTGCCAGCAAAATTCGGGGACTAGCGGGCAATGAGCAGTTCTTC
CDR3aa: CASKIRGLAGNEQFF
d_gene: TRBD2
v_gene: TRBV25-1
j_gene: TRBJ2-1
abundance: -

CDR3nt: TGTGCCAGCAGATATCCACCGGGACAGGGGGCTTTCTCCTATGGCTACACCTTC
CDR3aa: CASRYPPGQGAFSYGYTF
d_gene: TRBD1
v_gene: TRBV11-2
j_gene: TRBJ1-2
abundance: once

CDR3nt: TGTGCCAGCCAGAGGTCATGGGGCAACTTTCGAGAGACCCAGTACTTC
CDR3aa: CASQRSWGNFRETQYF
d_gene: -
v_gene: TRBV12-3/TRBV12-4
j_gene: TRBJ2-5
abundance: -

CDR3nt: TGTGCCAGTAGTATAAACGGACAGGGAGGAGATGGCTACACCTTC
CDR3aa: CASSINGQGGDGYTF
d_gene: TRBD1
v_gene: TRBV19
j_gene: TRBJ1-2
abundance: -

CDR3nt: TGTGCCAGCAGTGACTCGCAGGGGAGCTCCTACAATGAGCAGTTCTTC
CDR3aa: CASSDSQGSSYNEQFF
d_gene: -
v_gene: TRBV6-4
j_gene: TRBJ2-1
abundance: few

CDR3nt: TGTGCCAGTAGTATAGGACAGGTGAATGAAGCTTTCTTT
CDR3aa: CASSIGQVNEAFF
d_gene: -
v_gene: TRBV19
j_gene: TRBJ1-1
abundance: many

CDR3nt: -
CDR3aa: CASIRNLNEKLFFGSGTQYF
d_gene: -
v_gene: TRBV2
j_gene: TRBJ2-5
abundance: once